This TCR beta chain was sequenced during a study of technical replicates of blood from a handful of donors. This clone was recorded once. Measured with immunoSEQ multiplex PCR; TCRdb has only the in-frame clones, and not every one. Counted here are 60,000 to 80,000 clones, around 94% occurring once; the ten biggest clones make up about 0.4%. The CDR3 covers 15 residues. V was trimmed by 4 bases and J by 7 bases, leaving 17 bases between them. Germline CDR1 and CDR2: MDHEN and SYDVKM. Sequences were obtained from T cells isolated from PBMCs. This TCR was sampled from a human donor in good health. V is TRBV28 and J is TRBJ2-1; the D gene is possibly TRBD1 (5 bases). The CDR3 is CASSYGREISNEQFF. CDR3 DNA: TGTGCCAGCAGTTATGGCAGGGAAATTTCTAATGAGCAGTTCTTC.